The 2 T cell receptor beta chains listed next were all sequenced from one sample in a study of cytomegalovirus exposure and HLA in healthy donors. TCRdb keeps only in-frame clones here, not all; method: immunoSEQ multiplex PCR. The sample includes 170,000 or so clones, around 84% seen only once; the top ten take roughly 15%. The sample consisted of PBMCs. These receptors came from a man younger than 35 in good health and CMV-seropositive.

The gene calls are TRBV4-2 and TRBJ2-5; the match to TRBD1 covers 10 bases. V was clipped by 4 bases and J by 2 bases; unmatched bases: 7. The CDR3 is 16 amino acids. Per the germline V gene, CDR1 is LGHNA and CDR2 is YNFKEQ. CDR3 DNA sequence: TGTGCCAGCAGCCTCGGGGACAGGGGAGGACAAGAGACCCAGTACTTC. As protein: CASSLGDRGGQETQYF.

The CDR3 loop reads CASSRDRSSYNEQFF. CDR3 bases: TGTGCCAGCAGCCGGGACAGAAGCTCCTACAATGAGCAGTTCTTC. The V call is TRBV13, the J call TRBJ2-1, with 7 bases matching TRBD1. Germline V gene lookup returns CDR1 PRHDT and CDR2 FYEKMQ (reference sequence). This CDR3 has 15 amino acids. The junction had 4 bases not matched to a gene; V was cut back by 5 bases and J by 0 bases. The full variable domain, its missing parts supplied by reference TRBV13 and TRBJ2-1, is AAGVIQSPRHLIKEKRETATLKCYPIPRHDTVYWYQQGPGQDPQFLISFYEKMQSDKGSIPDRFSAQQFSDYHSELNMSSLELGDSALYFCASSRDRSSYNEQFFGPGTRLTVL.